This T cell receptor beta chain was identified in a study of T cells after yellow fever vaccination. Points from the study as a whole: Abundant clonotypes from the bulk population could have been carried over as contaminants into FACS-sorted repertoires. Practically every clonotype that responded to the vaccine could not be detected in sorted memory subsets on day 0.

CDR1 and CDR2 (germline): SGHNT, YYREEE (reference sequence). The V end lost 3 bases, the J end lost 8 bases, and 17 bases lay between the germline ends. The CDR3 sequence is 15 residues long. TCR cDNA was made by 5'RACE template switching, adding a universal primer site and UMIs. TCRdb itself ran the 5' RACE reads through MiXCR, one entry per CDR3 protein. The sample lists 25,000 to 35,000 distinct CDR3 sequences; around 5.8% were seen once. The sequence was collected from a young man who received the YFV17D yellow fever vaccine. This rearrangement joins TRBV5-4 to TRBJ2-2; TRBD2 might be the D (6 bases). The sequenced sample was PBMCs, either bulk or a sorted T-cell subset (CD4+, CD8+, memory, or dextramer-sorted; not recorded which), obtained on the day of the yellow fever booster vaccination. CDR3 protein: CASSWGVGTKGELFF. CDR3 coding DNA: TGTGCCAGCAGCTGGGGGGTCGGAACCAAGGGGGAGCTGTTTTTT.